The present T cell receptor (beta chain) was sequenced within a study of blood T cell repertoires in COVID-19. Looking at the study overall: Whether acute or convalescent, the COVID-19 samples came from the United States, Italy and Spain. In each case, the material was cDNA or gDNA derived from T cells, B-cell-depleted T cells, or PBMCs.

The CDR3 spans 17 residues. Germline-derived CDR1 and CDR2 are SGDLS and YYNGEE. J lost 4 bases, V lost 0 bases, and 8 bases had no gene match. Authors' data handling: Estimation of nucleated cell counts was performed using reference gene primer amplification. Libraries were prepared by immunoSEQ multiplex PCR; TCRdb keeps only in-frame clonotypes and omits some of them. The DNA was the basis for D and trimming; V, J and clone size are from that table. The repertoire holds 60,000 to 75,000 clones, with around 87% as singletons. Sequenced sample: peripheral blood. The sequence derives from a man aged 65 to 79 with active COVID-19. The genes are TRBV9 and TRBJ2-3; 10 bases map to TRBD2. DNA for the CDR3: TGTGCCAGCAGCGTAGGGCTAGCGGGAGCTCGCGCAGATACGCAGTATTTT. This codes for CASSVGLAGARADTQYF.